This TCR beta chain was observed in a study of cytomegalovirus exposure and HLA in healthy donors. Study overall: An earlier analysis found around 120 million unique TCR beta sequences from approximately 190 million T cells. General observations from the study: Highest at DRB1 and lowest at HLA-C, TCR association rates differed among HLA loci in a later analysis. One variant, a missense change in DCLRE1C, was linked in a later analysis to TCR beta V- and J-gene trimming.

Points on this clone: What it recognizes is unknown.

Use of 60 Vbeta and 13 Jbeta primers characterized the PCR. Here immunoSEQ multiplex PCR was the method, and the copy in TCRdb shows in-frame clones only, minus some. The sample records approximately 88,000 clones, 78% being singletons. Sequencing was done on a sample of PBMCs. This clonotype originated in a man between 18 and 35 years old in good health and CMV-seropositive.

CDR3 loop: CASSSTLWANTEAFF. CDR3 coding DNA: TGTGCCAGCAGCTCTACCCTATGGGCGAACACTGAAGCTTTCTTT. The chain is built from TRBV7-8 and TRBJ1-1; D is unresolved. Trimming removed 4 bases at V and 1 base at J, with 13 bases between. The CDR3 extends over 15 amino acids. From germline, CDR1 is SGHVS and CDR2 FQNEAQ.